Below are 29 T cell receptor beta chains sequenced from a single sample in a study of shared clonotypes between healthy human individuals. Measured with immunoSEQ multiplex PCR; TCRdb has only the in-frame clones, and not every one. Of a few million clones listed, approximately 90% are singletons. Sequenced sample: naive CD4+ T cells sorted from blood. Specified subset: CD45RA+ positively selected. The receptors stem from a young man in good health.

A note on this clone: At the DNA level, this CDR3 is encoded by other sequences in the same sample as well. CDR3 residues: CASSLGAGETQYF. The DNA of the CDR3 is TGCGCCAGCAGCCTGGGGGCCGGAGAGACCCAGTACTTC. The J gene is TRBJ2-5, the V gene TRBV5-1; D might be TRBD1 (6 bases). This CDR3 region has 13 residues. Trimming stripped 4 bases from V and 4 bases from J, with 11 bases between. CDR1 and CDR2 from the germline V gene are SGHRS and YFSETQ. Full variable domain (outside the CDR3, taken from reference TRBV5-1 and TRBJ2-5): KAGVTQTPRYLIKTRGQQVTLSCSPISGHRSVSWYQQTPGQGLQFLFEYFSETQRNKGNFPGRFSGRQFSNSRSEMNVSTLELGDSALYLCASSLGAGETQYFGPGTRLLVL.

The chain carries TRBV30 and TRBJ1-2; no clear D gene. Germline values: CDR1 GTSNPN, CDR2 SVGIG (reference sequence). CDR3 length: 12 residues. Trimming cost V 4 bases and J 3 bases, with 9 bases left between them. CDR3 sequence: CAWTLDYYGYTF. CDR3 sequence (DNA): TGTGCCTGGACCCTAGACTACTATGGCTACACCTTC.

V is TRBV6-1 and J is TRBJ2-2; perhaps TRBD2 as D (7 bases). The CDR3 has 14 residues. The V gene's germline CDR1 is MNHNS and CDR2 SASEGT. Trimming cost V 5 bases and J 7 bases, with 14 bases left between them. CDR3 sequence: CASSFRGAIGELFF. The CDR3 DNA follows: TGTGCCAGCAGTTTCCGGGGGGCGATCGGGGAGCTGTTTTTT.

The chain uses TRBV9 and TRBJ2-2; D perhaps matches TRBD1 (6 bases). Trimming pared 6 bases from V and 0 bases from J, leaving 9 bases between. CDR1 and CDR2 (germline): SGDLS, YYNGEE. The CDR3 extends over 14 amino acids. CDR3 sequence (DNA): TGTGCCAGCATGACAGGAGCGAACACCGGGGAGCTGTTTTTT. Its protein is CASMTGANTGELFF.

The CDR3 is CASIDGGAGLETQYF. The CDR3 DNA follows: TGTGCCAGCATTGACGGGGGGGCCGGTTTGGAGACCCAGTACTTC. The chain couples TRBV2 to TRBJ2-5; 8 bases are shared with TRBD2. The length of the CDR3 is 15 residues. Losses at the gene ends were 7 bases for V and 5 bases for J; bases not matched to a gene: 12. Germline CDR1 is SNHLY and CDR2 is FYNNEI.

The chain combines TRBV7-9 with TRBJ1-6; D perhaps matches TRBD1 (5 bases). This CDR3 region has 14 residues. V lost 1 base and J lost 8, with 9 bases in between. Germline V gives CDR1 SEHNR, CDR2 FQNEAQ (reference sequence). The CDR3 bases are TGTGCCAGCAGCTTAGGGGGCCCTGATTCACCCCTCCACTTT. Translation: CASSLGGPDSPLHF.

This chain joins TRBV30 and TRBJ2-7, with TRBD2 as a possible D gene (5 bases). CDR1 is GTSNPN, CDR2 SVGIG, per germline (reference sequence). The length of the CDR3 is 12 residues. The V end lost 0 bases, the J end lost 4 bases, and 7 bases lay between the germline ends. The CDR3 sequence: CAWSVEDYEQYF. The CDR3 nucleotides are TGTGCCTGGAGTGTGGAGGATTACGAGCAGTACTTC.

V usage is TRBV10-3 and J usage is TRBJ2-5; possibly TRBD1 or TRBD2 for D (7 bases each). The CDR3 runs to 14 residues. The V and J ends lost 3 bases and 7 bases respectively, with 15 bases between them. Germline V gives CDR1 ENHRY, CDR2 SYGVKD. DNA for the CDR3: TGTGCCATCAGTGAAGGCCCAGGGGGGGGGACCCAGTACTTC. Translating it yields CAISEGPGGGTQYF.

The genes are TRBV5-1 and TRBJ2-7; TRBD2 aligns across 8 bases. CDR1 and CDR2 from the germline V gene are SGHRS and YFSETQ. The CDR3 length is 14 residues. Trimming cost V 3 bases and J 3 bases; bases outside gene matches: 5. The chain's CDR3 is CASSSSGSYYEQYF. The DNA of the CDR3 is TGCGCCAGCAGCTCGAGCGGGAGCTACTACGAGCAGTACTTC. Full variable domain (missing parts from reference TRBV5-1 and TRBJ2-7): KAGVTQTPRYLIKTRGQQVTLSCSPISGHRSVSWYQQTPGQGLQFLFEYFSETQRNKGNFPGRFSGRQFSNSRSEMNVSTLELGDSALYLCASSSSGSYYEQYFGPGTRLTVT.

Worth noting for this clone: The same CDR3 is also encoded by other DNA sequences in this sample. The chain recombines TRBV19 with TRBJ2-7; 7 nucleotides agree with TRBD2. The CDR3 length is 13 residues. CDR1 and CDR2 (germline): LNHDA, SQIVND (reference sequence). With V trimmed by 3 bases and J by 3 bases, 2 bases remained unmatched. The CDR3 coding sequence is TGTGCCAGTAGTATCGAGCGGGGCTACGAGCAGTACTTC. It yields the protein CASSIERGYEQYF.

The chain is built from TRBV4-2 and TRBJ2-7, with a weak D call TRBD2 (7 bases). CDR1 is LGHNA and CDR2 is YNFKEQ in the germline V gene. The V gene lost 1 base and the J gene lost 4 bases, with 14 bases spanning the gap. This CDR3 is 15 amino acids long. The CDR3 spells CASSQVGGRGYEQYF. CDR3 nucleotides: TGTGCCAGCAGCCAAGTCGGGGGGCGCGGATACGAGCAGTACTTC.

The rearrangement uses TRBV6-1 and TRBJ2-7; D perhaps matches TRBD1 (6 bases). Germline CDR1 is MNHNS and CDR2 is SASEGT. The CDR3 consists of 13 residues. Trimming pared 5 bases from V and 3 bases from J, leaving 11 bases between. The CDR3 reads CASSRQEFYEQYF. CDR3 bases: TGTGCCAGCAGTAGACAGGAATTCTACGAGCAGTACTTC.

The chain recombines TRBV19 with TRBJ1-6, with D hard to call. Germline-derived CDR1 and CDR2 are LNHDA and SQIVND (reference sequence). V was cut by 5 bases and J by 4 bases, with 15 bases left in between. This CDR3 has 16 residues. The CDR3 loop is CASSGGGSGYNSPLHF. The CDR3 nucleotides are TGTGCCAGTAGTGGCGGTGGGTCGGGTTATAATTCACCCCTCCACTTT. Full variable domain (remainder filled in from reference TRBV19 and TRBJ1-6): DGGITQSPKYLFRKEGQNVTLSCEQNLNHDAMYWYRQDPGQGLRLIYYSQIVNDFQKGDIAEGYSVSREKKESFPLTVTSAQKNPTAFYLCASSGGGSGYNSPLHFGNGTRLTVT.

The chain uses TRBV30 and TRBJ1-5; 10 nucleotides match TRBD1. The germline V gene has CDR1 GTSNPN and CDR2 SVGIG (reference sequence). Losses at the gene ends were 0 bases for V and 8 bases for J; bases not matched to a gene: 7. The CDR3 has 15 residues. CDR3 sequence reads: CAWSVGGQGGEPQHF. The CDR3 DNA reads as TGTGCCTGGAGTGTGGGAGGACAGGGGGGGGAGCCCCAGCATTTT. Supplemented by reference TRBV30 and TRBJ1-5, the full variable domain reads SQTIHQWPATLVQPVGSPLSLECTVEGTSNPNLYWYRQAAGRGLQLLFYSVGIGQISSEVPQNLSASRPQDRQFILSSKKLLLSDSGFYLCAWSVGGQGGEPQHFGDGTRLSIL.

J is TRBJ2-7 and V is TRBV7-2, with D perhaps assigned TRBD1 or TRBD2 (5 bases each). Germline V gene lookup returns CDR1 SGHTA and CDR2 FQGNSA. The CDR3 length is 14 residues. The V and J ends lost 5 bases and 2 bases respectively, with 13 bases between them. CDR3 DNA: TGTGCCAGCAGCCCCCGGGACCTAGCCTACGAGCAGTACTTC. As protein: CASSPRDLAYEQYF.

The count of this clone is one. CDR3 nucleotide sequence: TGTGCCAGCAGGGATAACAGGGGCGGCGAAAAACTGTTTTTT. It translates to CASRDNRGGEKLFF. V usage is TRBV6-5 and J usage is TRBJ1-4; 7 bases are shared with TRBD1. Trimming at V came to 6 bases and at J to 8 bases, leaving 9 bases not matched to a gene. The CDR3 runs 14 residues. Germline V CDR1 and CDR2: MNHEY, SVGAGI.

This chain connects TRBV5-4 to TRBJ2-5, with D possibly TRBD1 on 5 matching bases. CDR1 is SGHNT and CDR2 is YYREEE in the germline V gene (reference sequence). The V end was cut by 2 bases, the J end by 4 bases, with 15 bases between. The CDR3 length is 15 residues. CDR3 sequence (DNA): TGTGCCAGCAGCTTAGTAGGGGTTGGGATAGAGACCCAGTACTTC. Its translation: CASSLVGVGIETQYF.

The V gene is TRBV30, the J gene TRBJ1-2, with a possible D match to TRBD1 (6 bases). Germline V gene lookup returns CDR1 GTSNPN and CDR2 SVGIG (reference sequence). V was pared by 2 bases and J by 8 bases, with 18 bases between. The CDR3 totals 14 residues. The CDR3 sequence: CAWSSTGAVDGYTF. CDR3 nucleotide sequence: TGTGCCTGGAGTTCCACGGGGGCAGTCGACGGCTACACCTTC.

The chain is built from TRBV7-9 and TRBJ2-7; no clear D. The CDR3 contains 13 residues. The ends were cut back, 1 base at V and 7 bases at J, with 11 bases in the middle. The germline gives CDR1 SEHNR, CDR2 FQNEAQ (reference sequence). The DNA for the CDR3 is TGTGCCAGCAGCTTAGTCCCAGAACCTGAGCAGTACTTC. Encoded protein: CASSLVPEPEQYF.

J is TRBJ1-5 and V is TRBV28; D possibly corresponds to TRBD1 (5 bases). Trimming stripped 6 bases from V and 1 base from J, with 13 bases between. Germline V gene lookup returns CDR1 MDHEN and CDR2 SYDVKM. The CDR3 runs 15 residues. For the CDR3, the DNA is TGTGCCAGCAGGAGAGGGACGGAGAGCAATCAGCCCCAGCATTTT. Translated: CASRRGTESNQPQHF.

This rearrangement joins TRBV10-3 to TRBJ2-2; D is unclear. The CDR3 length is 15 residues. CDR1 and CDR2 (germline): ENHRY, SYGVKD. V was clipped by 3 bases and J by 1 base, with 9 bases between them. CDR3 DNA sequence: TGTGCCATCAGTGACCCCACAGAGAACACCGGGGAGCTGTTTTTT. Its translation is CAISDPTENTGELFF.

This clone was found once. The chain joins TRBV7-9 to TRBJ2-2; tentatively, D is TRBD2 (6 bases). Germline V lookup: CDR1 SEHNR, CDR2 FQNEAQ (reference sequence). The V gene lost 10 bases and the J gene lost 5 bases, with 8 bases spanning the gap. This CDR3 has 11 amino acids. The CDR3 region has the DNA TGTGCCATCGGGAGAACCGGGGAGCTGTTTTTT. Protein product: CAIGRTGELFF.

This chain joins TRBV6-5 and TRBJ2-3, with D perhaps matching TRBD2 (7 bases). Between the trimmed V and J ends, which lost 1 base and 8 bases, there was a span of 16 bases. The CDR3 runs to 15 residues. Germline V gives CDR1 MNHEY, CDR2 SVGAGI. CDR3 sequence: CASSYFPSGEGTQYF. CDR3 DNA: TGTGCCAGCAGTTACTTCCCTTCAGGGGAGGGTACGCAGTATTTT.

The CDR3 spells CASSIDRGTGSYQETQYF. CDR3 DNA sequence: TGTGCCAGTAGTATAGATCGAGGGACAGGGTCGTACCAAGAGACCCAGTACTTC. The chain is built from TRBV19 and TRBJ2-5; the match to TRBD1 covers 9 bases. The junction had 8 bases not matched to a gene; V was cut back by 0 bases and J by 0 bases. The germline CDR1 and CDR2 sequences are LNHDA and SQIVND (reference sequence). The CDR3 totals 18 residues.

The V call is TRBV7-6, the J call TRBJ1-4; the D is unclear. The CDR3 extends over 15 amino acids. Germline V gene lookup returns CDR1 SGHVS and CDR2 FNYEAQ. Trimming pared 5 bases from V and 2 bases from J, leaving 12 bases between. The CDR3 DNA sequence: TGTGCCAGCAGCCCCCCCTCCGGGACTAATGAAAAACTGTTTTTT. It is translated as CASSPPSGTNEKLFF. Full variable domain (rest looked up from reference TRBV7-6 and TRBJ1-4): GAGVSQSPRYKVTKRGQDVALRCDPISGHVSLYWYRQALGQGPEFLTYFNYEAQQDKSGLPNDRFSAERPEGSISTLTIQRTEQRDSAMYRCASSPPSGTNEKLFFGSGTQLSVL.

The chain joins TRBV9 to TRBJ2-7; 7 bases align to TRBD1. Germline assignment: CDR1 SGDLS and CDR2 YYNGEE. After removal of 7 bases from V and 0 bases from J, the junction contained 10 bases not matched to a gene. This CDR3 spans 15 amino acids. CDR3 amino acids: CASSTTGTASYEQYF. The CDR3 bases are TGTGCCAGCTCCACAACCGGGACAGCCTCCTACGAGCAGTACTTC.

Notes on this clone: The same CDR3 also results from other DNA sequences found in this sample. J is TRBJ2-1 and V is TRBV27; 8 bases are shared with TRBD2. The CDR3 length is 15 residues. V lost 2 bases, J lost 1 base, and 1 base stayed unmatched. The germline V gene encodes CDR1 MNHEY and CDR2 SMNVEV (reference sequence). The CDR3, as DNA: TGTGCCAGCAGTTTAAGCGGGAGTTCCTACAATGAGCAGTTCTTC. Translation: CASSLSGSSYNEQFF.

This clone was seen only a few times. The chain couples TRBV4-1 to TRBJ1-5; 11 positions agree with TRBD1. CDR3 length equals 15 residues. Germline-derived CDR1 and CDR2 are MGHRA and YSYEKL. V shed 4 bases, J shed 5 bases, and the junction held 4 bases outside the gene matches. The CDR3 DNA reads TGCGCCAGCAGCCCGGGACAGGGGGGCTATCAGCCCCAGCATTTT. This gives the protein CASSPGQGGYQPQHF.

The chain uses TRBV7-9 and TRBJ2-5, with D perhaps TRBD1 or TRBD2 (6 bases each). The germline CDR1 and CDR2 sequences are SEHNR and FQNEAQ (reference sequence). The CDR3 consists of 13 residues. V was clipped by 6 bases and J by 7 bases, with 15 bases between them. The CDR3 region has the DNA TGTGCCAGCAGTCCGGAGGGGGGTGGGACCCAGTACTTC. Protein sequence: CASSPEGGGTQYF.